What follows describes a single TCR beta chain. The antigen remains undetermined. The data are from a study of graft-versus-host responses after intestinal transplantation. V lost 5 bases, J lost 7 bases, and 15 bases lay in between. Germline-derived CDR1 and CDR2 are SGDLS and YYNGEE. This CDR3 has 13 residues. The data were produced by immunoSEQ multiplex PCR, yet TCRdb's version contains in-frame clones alone and is incomplete. The profile shows approximately 49,000 clones, approximately 95% of them singletons. Specimen: unstimulated CD8+ T cells sorted from spleen or lymph node cells, collected before transplant. The J gene is TRBJ1-2, the V gene TRBV9; tentative D call: TRBD1 (5 bases). The sequence was collected from a human donor who was the organ donor for an intestinal transplant. The CDR3 protein is CASRGGVAGGYTF. CDR3 nucleotides: TGTGCCAGCAGGGGAGGGGTCGCGGGTGGCTACACCTTC.